Only a few counts were recorded for the clone carrying this TCR beta chain. The antigen is unknown. General study results and limits: Tumor memory CD4+ T cell TCR gene usage clustered with blood and lymph node memory CD4+ cells and lymph node naive CD4+ cells.

Full-length variable regions came from constant-region reverse primers plus semi-nested Nested Universal Primer A PCR. TCRdb processed the 5' RACE reads anew with MiXCR; each CDR3 protein has one entry. The repertoire includes about 12,000 distinct CDR3 sequences, roughly 47% of them detected once, and about 11% sits in the top ten. Germline V CDR1 and CDR2: SQVTM, ANQGSEA. Unmatched junction bases numbered 6, after V lost 1 base and J lost 4 bases. The CDR3 is made up of 15 amino acids. Treg sorting used a CD4+CD25+CD127-/low gate. What was sequenced was tumor-infiltrating Tregs sorted from the breast tumor. The chain is built from TRBV29-1 and TRBJ2-1; TRBD1 aligns across 8 bases. The source is a female donor with breast cancer. In nucleotides, the CDR3 is TGCAGCGTTGAAGTACAGGGGGACAGTTACAATGAGCAGTTCTTC. Protein product: CSVEVQGDSYNEQFF.